What follows are 16 T cell receptor beta chains derived from one specimen sequenced in a study of blood T cell repertoires in COVID-19. The repertoire was sequenced with immunoSEQ multiplex PCR; TCRdb's copy has only in-frame clones and lacks some. The data contain about 66,000 clones, around 83% of them singletons. The specimen was peripheral blood. The receptors derive from a man between 50 and 59 years old with active COVID-19.

The chain links TRBV5-4 to TRBJ2-3, with D perhaps matching TRBD2 (6 bases). V was cut by 7 bases and J by 1 base, with 10 bases left in between. Per germline, CDR1 SGHNT and CDR2 YYREEE (reference sequence). This CDR3 has 13 residues. The CDR3 DNA sequence: TGTGCCAGCCGGCCTAGCGGCACAGATACGCAGTATTTT. This codes for CASRPSGTDTQYF.

This clone appeared once. This chain joins TRBV5-4 and TRBJ2-3; TRBD1 matches at 8 bases. The CDR3 length is 16 residues. In germline, CDR1 is SGHNT, CDR2 YYREEE (reference sequence). Trimming took 0 bases from V and 3 from J; bases not matched to a gene: 6. CDR3 loop: CASSLDQGAPTDTQYF. Written as DNA, the CDR3 is TGTGCCAGCAGCTTGGACCAGGGGGCTCCGACAGATACGCAGTATTTT.

The chain is built from TRBV27 and TRBJ1-1; D is perhaps TRBD1 (5 bases). V lost 3 bases and J lost 5, with 10 bases in between. The CDR3 has 13 residues. The V gene's germline CDR1 is MNHEY and CDR2 SMNVEV (reference sequence). CDR3 bases: TGTGCCAGCAGTTTGGAGGGGCGAACTGAAGCTTTCTTT. Amino acid sequence: CASSLEGRTEAFF.

The CDR3 loop reads CASDSHEQYF. The CDR3 coding sequence is TGCGCCTCGGACAGCCACGAGCAGTACTTC. The gene calls are TRBV5-1 and TRBJ2-7; D is perhaps TRBD1 (6 bases). V was pared by 10 bases and J by 5 bases, with 10 bases between. CDR3 length: 10 amino acids. Looked up from germline, CDR1 is SGHRS and CDR2 is YFSETQ.

This clone was observed once. The chain is built from TRBV5-6 and TRBJ2-5; tentatively, D is TRBD1 (7 bases). Germline CDR1 and CDR2: SGHDT and YYEEEE. V lost 0 bases and J lost 5, with 14 bases in between. The CDR3 is 15 residues long. The CDR3 bases are TGTGCCAGCAGCTTGGCCGGAGGGGGCTGGGAGACCCAGTACTTC. Its protein product is CASSLAGGGWETQYF.

The chain combines TRBV28 with TRBJ2-1; 8 nucleotides match TRBD2. The V gene's germline CDR1 is MDHEN and CDR2 SYDVKM. Germline trimming cut 6 bases from V and 3 bases from J; bases unmatched to any gene: 7. The length of the CDR3 is 15 residues. The CDR3 sequence is CASSSRLAGYNEQFF. The DNA for the CDR3 is TGTGCCAGCAGCTCCCGGCTAGCGGGCTACAATGAGCAGTTCTTC.

This chain joins TRBV5-4 and TRBJ2-2, with 9 bases identical to TRBD1. V lost 5 bases to trimming and J lost 10 bases; unmatched junction nucleotides: 15. Germline-derived CDR1 and CDR2 are SGHNT and YYREEE (reference sequence). This CDR3 spans 16 amino acids. CDR3 coding DNA: TGTGCCAGCAGGGTAACGGGACAGGGTATCGAGGAGGAGCTGTTTTTT. Translated, it gives CASRVTGQGIEEELFF. Variable domain in full (rest from reference TRBV5-4 and TRBJ2-2): ETGVTQSPTHLIKTRGQQVTLRCSSQSGHNTVSWYQQALGQGPQFIFQYYREEENGRGNFPPRFSGLQFPNYSSELNVNALELDDSALYLCASRVTGQGIEEELFFGEGSRLTVL.

The rearrangement links TRBV29-1 to TRBJ2-1; D gene uncertain. Germline V lookup: CDR1 SQVTM, CDR2 ANQGSEA. Trimming took off 7 bases at V and 0 bases at J, with 7 bases between the two ends. The CDR3 is made up of 12 amino acids. The CDR3 nucleotides read TGCAGCGCCGTAATCTCCTACAATGAGCAGTTCTTC. Encoded protein: CSAVISYNEQFF.

The chain joins TRBV4-1 to TRBJ1-3; 9 nucleotides match TRBD1. J lost 7 bases, V lost 3 bases, and 4 bases had no gene match. Germline V lookup: CDR1 MGHRA, CDR2 YSYEKL. The CDR3 has 14 residues. Written as DNA, the CDR3 is TGCGCCAGCAGCCACCGGACAGGGGACAACACCATATATTTT. Amino acid sequence: CASSHRTGDNTIYF.

V gene TRBV6-5 combines with J gene TRBJ1-5; 9 bases match TRBD1. This CDR3 spans 15 amino acids. With V trimmed by 6 bases and J by 3 bases, 6 bases remained unmatched. Per germline, CDR1 MNHEY and CDR2 SVGAGI. The CDR3 spells CASSADRGINQPQHF. In DNA, the CDR3 is TGTGCCAGCAGCGCGGACAGGGGCATCAATCAGCCCCAGCATTTT.

This chain uses TRBV10-2 with TRBJ1-6; 7 bases are a match to TRBD1. There are 15 residues in the CDR3. The V and J ends lost 2 bases and 8 bases, in that order; junction bases with no gene match: 6. The germline V gene has CDR1 WSHSY and CDR2 SAAADI. The DNA of the CDR3 is TGCGCCAGCAGTGAGCTAAGGGGGCGGCATTCACCCCTCCACTTT. Encoded protein: CASSELRGRHSPLHF.

The chain has TRBV11-2 and TRBJ1-3; 8 bases match TRBD1. In germline, CDR1 is SGHAT, CDR2 FQNNGV. V gave up 4 bases and J gave up 4 bases; unmatched junction bases: 6. This CDR3 has 15 residues. Here the CDR3 reads CASSSWTGTGNTIYF. CDR3 DNA sequence: TGTGCCAGCAGCTCTTGGACAGGGACGGGAAACACCATATATTTT.

This clone was detected a few times. V and J are TRBV7-2 and TRBJ2-1, with a possible D match to TRBD2 (6 bases). Trimming stripped 5 bases from V and 5 bases from J, with 19 bases between. From germline, CDR1 is SGHTA and CDR2 FQGNSA. The CDR3 has 16 amino acids. CDR3 in amino acids: CASSPATFAGNNEQFF. CDR3 nucleotides: TGTGCCAGCAGCCCCGCGACTTTTGCGGGGAACAATGAGCAGTTCTTC.

The J gene is TRBJ2-7, the V gene TRBV3-1 (or the pseudogene TRBV3-2); 9 nucleotides align to TRBD2. This CDR3 has 14 amino acids. CDR1 and CDR2 from the germline V gene are LGHDT and YNNKEL (reference sequence). Losses at the gene ends were 5 bases for V and 5 bases for J; bases not matched to a gene: 7. CDR3 region: CASSTGTSPHEQYV. The CDR3, as DNA: TGTGCCAGCAGCACTGGGACTAGCCCCCACGAGCAGTACGTC.

The chain employs TRBV28 and TRBJ1-2; D is unresolved. CDR3 length: 12 residues. V was pared by 2 bases and J by 3 bases, with 4 bases between. CDR1 MDHEN and CDR2 SYDVKM come from the germline V gene. In nucleotides, the CDR3 is TGTGCCAGCAGTTTACTCCACTATGGCTACACCTTC. Translation gives CASSLLHYGYTF.

V is TRBV3-1 (or the pseudogene TRBV3-2) and J is TRBJ2-2; TRBD2 matches 11 bases. Per germline, CDR1 LGHDT and CDR2 YNNKEL (reference sequence). The trim removed 5 bases at V and 4 bases at J, leaving 12 bases unmatched. The CDR3 has 18 residues. CDR3 sequence reads: CASSYRLAGYLSTGELFF. The DNA of the CDR3 is TGTGCCAGCAGCTACCGACTAGCGGGATACCTTAGCACCGGGGAGCTGTTTTTT.